This T cell receptor beta chain derives from a study of T cell responses to AZD1222 COVID-19 vaccine. Generated by immunoSEQ multiplex PCR, the TCRdb table keeps only in-frame clones and is missing some. The sample holds 140,000 to 150,000 clones, about 92% seen once. The V and J ends lost 3 bases and 4 bases, in that order; junction bases with no gene match: 8. Germline lookup yields CDR1 LGHDT and CDR2 YNNKEL (reference sequence). This CDR3 contains 16 residues. Sequences were derived from peripheral blood, sampled after recovery from COVID-19. This chain uses TRBV3-1 (or the pseudogene TRBV3-2) with TRBJ2-1; 8 nucleotides match TRBD2. This TCR was sampled from an adult who had recovered from COVID-19. CDR3 amino acids: CASSQATSGGYNEQFF. In DNA, the CDR3 is TGTGCCAGCAGCCAGGCCACTAGCGGAGGTTACAATGAGCAGTTCTTC.